Below are 4 T cell receptor beta chains sequenced from a single sample in a study of CD8 T cells in ankylosing spondylitis. In TCRdb, the 5' RACE reads were re-called with MiXCR into one record per CDR3 protein. The table lists roughly 64,000 distinct CDR3 sequences, around 6.4% of them singletons. The sequenced sample was synovial fluid, either unsorted or a sorted T cell fraction (not recorded which). These receptors all stem from a male donor with ankylosing spondylitis.

This clonotype showed up just a few times. The chain joins TRBV20-1 to TRBJ2-7; 8 bases are a match to TRBD1. Germline CDR1 reads DFQATT; CDR2 reads SNEGSKA (reference sequence). J gave up 7 bases and V 6 bases, and 17 bases lay outside the gene matches. CDR3 length: 15 amino acids. CDR3 region: CSASGGQGFVEEQYF. The DNA of the CDR3 is TGCAGTGCGTCGGGCGGACAGGGCTTCGTTGAAGAGCAGTACTTC.

There are many counts of this clonotype. V and J are TRBV20-1 and TRBJ2-1; 9 nucleotides match TRBD1. This CDR3 is 16 amino acids long. Germline V gives CDR1 DFQATT, CDR2 SNEGSKA (reference sequence). The ends lost 6 bases at V and 1 base at J; junction bases unmatched: 10. CDR3 in amino acids: CSAPDRGLGSYNEQFF. CDR3 bases: TGCAGTGCACCCGACAGGGGGTTAGGGTCCTACAATGAGCAGTTCTTC.

This clonotype was picked up many times. The CDR3 sequence: CASSMDSGSQQYF. Here the CDR3 DNA reads TGTGCCAGCTCCATGGACAGCGGATCGCAGCAGTACTTC. This chain links TRBV25-1 with TRBJ2-7; a weak D match, TRBD1 (6 bases). Trimming removed 8 bases at V and 8 bases at J, with 19 bases between. CDR1 and CDR2 from the germline V gene are MGHDK and SYGVNS. The CDR3 has 13 residues.

Ten or more counts support this clonotype. Here the CDR3 DNA reads TGCAGCGTTGACGGCGGGCGCTACGAGCAGTACTTC. This sequence encodes CSVDGGRYEQYF. The chain carries TRBV29-1 and TRBJ2-7; D is possibly TRBD2 (5 bases). V gave up 3 bases and J gave up 3 bases, with 9 bases separating them. CDR1 and CDR2 from the germline V gene are SQVTM and ANQGSEA. The CDR3 spans 12 residues.